This T cell receptor (beta chain) was captured in a study of T cell changes during pregnancy in multiple sclerosis. Germline V lookup: CDR1 SQVTM, CDR2 ANQGSEA. V was clipped by 4 bases and J by 8 bases, with 23 bases between them. There are 15 residues in the CDR3. Sequencing was performed with immunoSEQ multiplex PCR; in TCRdb, only in-frame clones are kept and a portion is missing. Of tens of thousands of clones listed, under 95% are singletons. The receptor was isolated from a female donor in good health, enrolled as a control in a pregnancy study. The chain is built from TRBV29-1 and TRBJ1-2; unclear D gene. The sequences come from peripheral blood, collected in the first trimester of pregnancy. The CDR3 sequence is CSVGVPRGESWGYTF. CDR3 bases: TGCAGCGTTGGGGTGCCTCGGGGTGAGTCGTGGGGCTACACCTTC.